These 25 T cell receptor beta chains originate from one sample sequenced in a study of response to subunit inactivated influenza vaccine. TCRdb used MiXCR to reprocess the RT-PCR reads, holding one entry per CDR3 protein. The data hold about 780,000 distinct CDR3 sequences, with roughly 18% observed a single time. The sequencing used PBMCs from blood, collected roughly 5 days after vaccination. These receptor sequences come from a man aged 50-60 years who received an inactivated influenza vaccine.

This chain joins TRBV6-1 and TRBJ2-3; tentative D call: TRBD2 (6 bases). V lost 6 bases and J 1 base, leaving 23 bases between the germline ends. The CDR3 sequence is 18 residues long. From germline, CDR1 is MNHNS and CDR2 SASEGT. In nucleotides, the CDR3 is TGTGCCAGCAGAGAAAGCGCCGTACGACTAGTGGGCACAGATACGCAGTATTTT. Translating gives CASRESAVRLVGTDTQYF.

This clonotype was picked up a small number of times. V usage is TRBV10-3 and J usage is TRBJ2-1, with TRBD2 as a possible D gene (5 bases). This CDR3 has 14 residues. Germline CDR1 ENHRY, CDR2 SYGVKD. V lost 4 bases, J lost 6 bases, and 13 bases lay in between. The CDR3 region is CAISGRRETNEQFF. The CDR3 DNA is TGTGCCATCAGTGGGAGGAGAGAGACCAATGAGCAGTTCTTC.

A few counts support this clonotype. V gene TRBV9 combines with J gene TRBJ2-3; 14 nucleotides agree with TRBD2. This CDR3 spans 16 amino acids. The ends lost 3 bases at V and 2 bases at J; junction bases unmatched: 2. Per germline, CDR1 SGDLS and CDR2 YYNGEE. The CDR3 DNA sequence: TGTGCCAGCAGCGAGACTAGCGGGAGGGACACAGATACGCAGTATTTT. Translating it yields CASSETSGRDTDTQYF.

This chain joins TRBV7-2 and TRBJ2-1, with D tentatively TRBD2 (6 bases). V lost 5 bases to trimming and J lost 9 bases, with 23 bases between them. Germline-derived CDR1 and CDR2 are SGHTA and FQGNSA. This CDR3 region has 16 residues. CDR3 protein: CASSRPHGRGKSEQFF. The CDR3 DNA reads TGTGCCAGCAGCCGCCCTCACGGGCGGGGTAAGAGTGAGCAGTTCTTC.

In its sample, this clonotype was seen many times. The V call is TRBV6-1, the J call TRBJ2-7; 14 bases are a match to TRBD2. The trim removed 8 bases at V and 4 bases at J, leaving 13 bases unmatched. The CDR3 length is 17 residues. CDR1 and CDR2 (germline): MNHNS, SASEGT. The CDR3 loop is CASGYRLWTSGRYEQYF. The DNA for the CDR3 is TGTGCCAGCGGATATCGGCTCTGGACTAGCGGGAGGTACGAGCAGTACTTC.

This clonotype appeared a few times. In DNA, the CDR3 is TGTGCCAGCGGGACTAGCGGGGGGGTTATTGATGAGCAGTTCTTC. Protein: CASGTSGGVIDEQFF. V gene TRBV6-1 combines with J gene TRBJ2-1, with 16 nucleotides matching TRBD2. The V gene's germline CDR1 is MNHNS and CDR2 SASEGT. The V and J ends lost 8 bases and 8 bases, in that order; junction bases with no gene match: 6. CDR3 length: 15 residues.

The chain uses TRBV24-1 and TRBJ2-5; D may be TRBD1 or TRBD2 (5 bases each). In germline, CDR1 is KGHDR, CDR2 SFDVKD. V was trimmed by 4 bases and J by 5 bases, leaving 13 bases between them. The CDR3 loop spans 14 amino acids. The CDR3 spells CATSDGDEWETQYF. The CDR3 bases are TGTGCCACCAGTGACGGGGACGAGTGGGAGACCCAGTACTTC.

The CDR3 reads CATSDPVVGQGYNEQFF. DNA of the CDR3: TGTGCCACCAGTGATCCGGTCGTGGGACAGGGGTACAATGAGCAGTTCTTC. V and J are TRBV24-1 and TRBJ2-1; TRBD1 aligns across 10 bases. CDR1 is KGHDR and CDR2 is SFDVKD in the germline V gene. The CDR3 covers 17 residues. V was clipped by 3 bases and J by 4 bases; unmatched bases: 8.

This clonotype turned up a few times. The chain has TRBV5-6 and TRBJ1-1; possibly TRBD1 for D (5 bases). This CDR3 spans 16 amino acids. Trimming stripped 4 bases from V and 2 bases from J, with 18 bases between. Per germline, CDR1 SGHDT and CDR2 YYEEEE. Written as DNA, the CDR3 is TGTGCCAGCAGCCCTCGCTCTCAGGGATATAACACTGAAGCTTTCTTT. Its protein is CASSPRSQGYNTEAFF.

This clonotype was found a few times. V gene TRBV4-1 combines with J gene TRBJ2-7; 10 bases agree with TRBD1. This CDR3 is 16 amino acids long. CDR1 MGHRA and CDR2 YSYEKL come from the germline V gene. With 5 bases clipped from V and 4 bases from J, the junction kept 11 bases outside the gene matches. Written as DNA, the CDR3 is TGCGCCAGCAGCGGTCCCGGGACAGGGGACTTTTACGAGCAGTACTTC. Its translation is CASSGPGTGDFYEQYF.

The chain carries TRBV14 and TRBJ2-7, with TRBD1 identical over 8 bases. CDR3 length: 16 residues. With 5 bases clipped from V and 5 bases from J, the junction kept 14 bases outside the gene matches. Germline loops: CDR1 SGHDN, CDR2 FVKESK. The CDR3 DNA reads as TGTGCCAGCAGCGCGATATACCCGGACAGGGACCACGAGCAGTACTTC. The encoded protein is CASSAIYPDRDHEQYF.

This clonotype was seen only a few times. The CDR3 region has the DNA TGTGCCAGCAGTTGGCAGGGTAGAAGGTCGAATGAGCAGTTCTTC. Amino acid sequence: CASSWQGRRSNEQFF. The V and J genes are TRBV27 and TRBJ2-1, with D tentatively TRBD1 (5 bases). The CDR3 totals 15 residues. Trimming removed 4 bases from V and 7 bases from J, with 17 bases in between. Germline lookup yields CDR1 MNHEY and CDR2 SMNVEV (reference sequence).

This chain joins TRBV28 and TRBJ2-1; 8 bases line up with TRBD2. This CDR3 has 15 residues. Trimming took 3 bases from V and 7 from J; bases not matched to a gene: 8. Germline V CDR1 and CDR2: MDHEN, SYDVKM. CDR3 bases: TGTGCCAGCAGTTTTATCGCGGGGGGCGTAAATGAGCAGTTCTTC. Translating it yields CASSFIAGGVNEQFF.

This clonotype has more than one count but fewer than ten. The CDR3 spells CASSPPISTALAKNIQYF. In DNA form, the CDR3 reads TGTGCCAGCTCACCACCAATTTCTACAGCACTCGCCAAAAACATTCAGTACTTC. V gene TRBV18 combines with J gene TRBJ2-4; unclear D gene. Germline CDR1 reads KGHSH; CDR2 reads LQKENI. The CDR3 loop spans 18 amino acids. V lost 0 bases and J 1 base, leaving 16 bases between the germline ends.

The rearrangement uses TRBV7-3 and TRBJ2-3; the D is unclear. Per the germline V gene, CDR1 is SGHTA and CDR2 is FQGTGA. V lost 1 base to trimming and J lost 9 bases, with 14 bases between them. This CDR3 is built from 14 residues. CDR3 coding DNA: TGTGCCAGCAGCTTAATCGGAGACCCGTGGACGCAGTATTTT. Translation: CASSLIGDPWTQYF.

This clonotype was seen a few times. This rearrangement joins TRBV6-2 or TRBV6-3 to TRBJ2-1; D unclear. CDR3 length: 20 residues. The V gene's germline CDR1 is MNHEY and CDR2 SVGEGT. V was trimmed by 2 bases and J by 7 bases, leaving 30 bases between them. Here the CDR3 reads CASSYLPLGLRALARNEQFF. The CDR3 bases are TGTGCCAGCAGTTACCTACCCCTCGGGCTAAGAGCTTTGGCGAGGAATGAGCAGTTCTTC.

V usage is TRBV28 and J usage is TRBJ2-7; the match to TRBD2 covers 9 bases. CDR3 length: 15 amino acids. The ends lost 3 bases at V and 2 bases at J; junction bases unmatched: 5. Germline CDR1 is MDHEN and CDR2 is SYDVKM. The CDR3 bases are TGTGCCAGCAGTTTCGGACTAGCGACCACCTACGAGCAGTACTTC. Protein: CASSFGLATTYEQYF.

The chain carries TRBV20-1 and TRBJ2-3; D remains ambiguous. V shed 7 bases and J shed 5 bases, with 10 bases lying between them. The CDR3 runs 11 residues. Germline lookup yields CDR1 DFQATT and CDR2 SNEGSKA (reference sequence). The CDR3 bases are TGCAGTGTCCAGTACAGAGATACGCAGTATTTT. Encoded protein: CSVQYRDTQYF.

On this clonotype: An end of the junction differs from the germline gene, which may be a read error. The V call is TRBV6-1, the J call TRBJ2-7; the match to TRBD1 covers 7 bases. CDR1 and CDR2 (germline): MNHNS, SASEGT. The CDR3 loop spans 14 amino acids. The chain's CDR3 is CASKETGLSHEQYF. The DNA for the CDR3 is TGTGCCAGCAAAGAGACAGGGCTCTCCCACGAGCAGTACTTC.

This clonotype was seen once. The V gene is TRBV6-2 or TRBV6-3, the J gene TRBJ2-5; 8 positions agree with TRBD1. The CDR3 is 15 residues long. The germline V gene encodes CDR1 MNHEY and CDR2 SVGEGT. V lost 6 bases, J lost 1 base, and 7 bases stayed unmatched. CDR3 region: CASRPRDRTQETQYF. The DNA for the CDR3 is TGTGCCAGCAGACCCCGGGACAGGACCCAAGAGACCCAGTACTTC.

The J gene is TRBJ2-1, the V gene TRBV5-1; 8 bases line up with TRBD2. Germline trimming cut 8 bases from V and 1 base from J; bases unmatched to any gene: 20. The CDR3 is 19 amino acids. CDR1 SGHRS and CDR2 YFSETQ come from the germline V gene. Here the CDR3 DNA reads TGCGCCAGGAGCATCCTTCGTGGCGGCGGGAGGACATCCTACAATGAGCAGTTCTTC. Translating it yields CARSILRGGGRTSYNEQFF.

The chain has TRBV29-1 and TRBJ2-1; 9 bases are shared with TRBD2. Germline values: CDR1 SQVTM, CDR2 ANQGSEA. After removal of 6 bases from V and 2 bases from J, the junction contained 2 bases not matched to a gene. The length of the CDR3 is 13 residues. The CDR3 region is CSVVAGAYNEQFF. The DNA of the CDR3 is TGCAGCGTGGTAGCGGGGGCCTACAATGAGCAGTTCTTC.

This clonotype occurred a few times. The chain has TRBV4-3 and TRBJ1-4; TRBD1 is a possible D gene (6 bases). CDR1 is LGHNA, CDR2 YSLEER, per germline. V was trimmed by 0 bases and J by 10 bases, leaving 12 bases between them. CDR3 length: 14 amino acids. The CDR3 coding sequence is TGCGCCAGCAGCCAAGACCGGGACATAGGAAAACTGTTTTTT. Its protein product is CASSQDRDIGKLFF.

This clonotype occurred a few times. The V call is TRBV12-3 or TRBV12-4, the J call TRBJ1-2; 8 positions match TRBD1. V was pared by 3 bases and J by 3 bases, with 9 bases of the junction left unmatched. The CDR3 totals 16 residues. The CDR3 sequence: CASSLVPGGLDYGYTF. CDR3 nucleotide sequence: TGTGCCAGCAGTTTGGTCCCAGGGGGCCTGGACTATGGCTACACCTTC.

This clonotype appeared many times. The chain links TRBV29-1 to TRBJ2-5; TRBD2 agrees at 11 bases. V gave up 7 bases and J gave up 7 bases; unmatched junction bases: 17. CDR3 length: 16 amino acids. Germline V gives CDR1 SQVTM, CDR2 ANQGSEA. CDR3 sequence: CSARTSGGYYRGTQYF. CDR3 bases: TGCAGCGCGAGAACTAGCGGGGGATATTACAGGGGGACCCAGTACTTC. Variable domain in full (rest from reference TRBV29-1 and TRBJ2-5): SAVISQKPSRDICQRGTSLTIQCQVDSQVTMMFWYRQQPGQSLTLIATANQGSEATYESGFVIDKFPISRPNLTFSTLTVSNMSPEDSSIYLCSARTSGGYYRGTQYFGPGTRLLVL.